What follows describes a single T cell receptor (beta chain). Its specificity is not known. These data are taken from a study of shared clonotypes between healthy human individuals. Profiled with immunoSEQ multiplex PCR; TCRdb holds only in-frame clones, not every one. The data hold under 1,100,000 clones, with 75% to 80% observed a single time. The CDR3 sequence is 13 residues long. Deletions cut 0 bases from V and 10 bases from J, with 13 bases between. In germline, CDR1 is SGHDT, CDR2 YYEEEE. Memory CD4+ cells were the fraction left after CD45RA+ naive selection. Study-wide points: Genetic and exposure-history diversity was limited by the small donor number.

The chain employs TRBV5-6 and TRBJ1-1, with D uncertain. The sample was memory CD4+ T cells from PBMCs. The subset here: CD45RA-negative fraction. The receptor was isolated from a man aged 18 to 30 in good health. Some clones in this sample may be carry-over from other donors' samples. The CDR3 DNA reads TGTGCCAGCAGCTTGGGTGCACGGCAGGCAGCTTTCTTT. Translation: CASSLGARQAAFF.